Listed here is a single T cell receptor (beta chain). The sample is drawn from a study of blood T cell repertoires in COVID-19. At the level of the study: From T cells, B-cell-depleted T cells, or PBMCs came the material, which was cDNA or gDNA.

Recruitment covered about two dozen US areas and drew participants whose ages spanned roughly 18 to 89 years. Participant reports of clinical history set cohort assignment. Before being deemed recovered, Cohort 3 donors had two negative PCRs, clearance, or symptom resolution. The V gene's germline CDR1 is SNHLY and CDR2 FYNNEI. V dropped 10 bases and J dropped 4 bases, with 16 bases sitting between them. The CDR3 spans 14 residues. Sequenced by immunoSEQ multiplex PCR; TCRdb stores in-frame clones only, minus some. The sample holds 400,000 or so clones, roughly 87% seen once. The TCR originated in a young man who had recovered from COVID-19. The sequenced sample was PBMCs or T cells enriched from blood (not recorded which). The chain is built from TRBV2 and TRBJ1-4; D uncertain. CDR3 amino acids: CATKRGSFNEKLFF. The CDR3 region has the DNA TGTGCCACCAAAAGAGGTAGTTTTAATGAAAAACTGTTTTTT.